The sequence of this T cell receptor (beta chain) was determined in a study of blood T cell repertoires in COVID-19. For the study at large: COVID-19 samples collected from the United States, Italy and Spain covered acute and convalescent phases. PBMCs, B-cell-depleted T cells, or T cells provided the cDNA or gDNA that made up the material.

In the original processing: Amplification of reference gene primers was used by the study to estimate nucleated cell counts. Generated by immunoSEQ multiplex PCR, the TCRdb table keeps only in-frame clones and is missing some. The DNA gave D and trimming, while V, J and clone size come from that table. Of approximately 100,000 clones listed, roughly two thirds are singletons. V shed 5 bases, J shed 3 bases, and the junction held 9 bases outside the gene matches. Germline V gives CDR1 MDHEN, CDR2 SYDVKM. The CDR3 length is 15 residues. The clonotype comes from a man at least 80 years old with acute or convalescent COVID-19. The specimen was peripheral blood. J is TRBJ1-1 and V is TRBV28; 7 bases fit TRBD1. The CDR3 is CASSRLKGAYTEAFF. For the CDR3, the DNA is TGTGCCAGCAGTCGGTTAAAGGGGGCCTACACTGAAGCTTTCTTT. The full variable domain, rest sourced from reference TRBV28 and TRBJ1-1, is DVKVTQSSRYLVKRTGEKVFLECVQDMDHENMFWYRQDPGLGLRLIYFSYDVKMKEKGDIPEGYSVSREKKERFSLILESASTNQTSMYLCASSRLKGAYTEAFFGQGTRLTVV.